In this sample, the clone carrying this T cell receptor beta chain turned up a few times. The antigen is undetermined. This specimen belongs to a study of T cells in Graves' hyperthyroidism and ophthalmopathy. Study findings and constraints: A 13 V-J signature model discriminated ophthalmopathy versus stable hyperthyroidism. Peripheral blood also featured most of the thyroid clonotypes expanded above 0.001.

Diagnosis rested on symptoms, serum thyroxine and TRAb, thyroid ultrasound, and orbital computed tomography. The PBMCs were sourced from fresh peripheral blood (about 9.7 ml). Amplified TCR beta CDR3 regions derived from RNA transcripts. The HTBI primer set drove a first-round RT-PCR of the TCR CDR3. Each CDR3 protein gets one entry after TCRdb re-called the multiplex PCR reads with MiXCR. The table records about 640,000 distinct CDR3 sequences, less than 25% of them present only once. The CDR3 has 14 residues. The V gene's germline CDR1 is LGHDT and CDR2 YNNKEL (reference sequence). J lost 0 bases, V lost 6 bases, and 4 bases had no gene match.

The sequence was collected from a man in his thirties or forties with Graves' ophthalmopathy. The sample taken for sequencing was blood. The chain has TRBV3-1 and TRBJ1-2, with 7 positions matching TRBD1. In DNA form, the CDR3 reads TGTGCCAGCAGTTGGACAGGCTCTAACTATGGCTACACCTTC. This sequence encodes CASSWTGSNYGYTF.